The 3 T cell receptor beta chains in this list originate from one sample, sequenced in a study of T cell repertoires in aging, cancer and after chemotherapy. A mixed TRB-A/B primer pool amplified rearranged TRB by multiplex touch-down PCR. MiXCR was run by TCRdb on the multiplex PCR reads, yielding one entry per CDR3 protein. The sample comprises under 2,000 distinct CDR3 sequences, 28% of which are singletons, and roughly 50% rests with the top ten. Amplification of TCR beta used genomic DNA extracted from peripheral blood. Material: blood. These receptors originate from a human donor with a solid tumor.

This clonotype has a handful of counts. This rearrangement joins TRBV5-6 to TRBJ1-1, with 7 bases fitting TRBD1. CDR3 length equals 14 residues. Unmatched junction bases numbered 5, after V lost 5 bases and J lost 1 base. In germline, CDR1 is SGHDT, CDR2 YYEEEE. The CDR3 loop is CASSWGTANTEAFF. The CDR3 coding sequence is TGTGCCAGCAGTTGGGGGACAGCGAACACTGAAGCTTTCTTT.

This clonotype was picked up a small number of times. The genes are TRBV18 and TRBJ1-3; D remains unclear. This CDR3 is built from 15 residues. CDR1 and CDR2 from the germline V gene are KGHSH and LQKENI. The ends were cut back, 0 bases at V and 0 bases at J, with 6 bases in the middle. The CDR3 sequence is CASSPPRFSGNTIYF. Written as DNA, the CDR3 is TGTGCCAGCTCACCACCGCGTTTCTCTGGAAACACCATATATTTT. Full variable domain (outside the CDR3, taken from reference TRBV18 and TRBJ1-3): NAGVMQNPRHLVRRRGQEARLRCSPMKGHSHVYWYRQLPEEGLKFMVYLQKENIIDESGMPKERFSAEFPKEGPSILRIQQVVRGDSAAYFCASSPPRFSGNTIYFGEGSWLTVV.

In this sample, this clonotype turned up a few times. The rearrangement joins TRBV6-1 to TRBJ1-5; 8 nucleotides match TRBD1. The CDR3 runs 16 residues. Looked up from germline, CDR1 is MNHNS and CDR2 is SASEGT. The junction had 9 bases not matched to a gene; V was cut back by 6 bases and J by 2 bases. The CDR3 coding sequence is TGTGCCAGCAGCGAGATTGGACAGGGCCGCAATCAGCCCCAGCATTTT. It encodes CASSEIGQGRNQPQHF.